The entry below gives a single T cell receptor (beta chain) sequence along with its context. Original data processing: Amplification of reference gene primers was used by the study to estimate nucleated cell counts. Assay: immunoSEQ multiplex PCR; the TCRdb copy retains only in-frame clones and omits some. V and J calls and clone size are those listed in that table; D and trimming were worked out from the DNA. The top ten clones hold approximately 9% of a sample with about 310,000 clones, approximately 86% of them seen once. The record originates from a study of blood T cell repertoires in COVID-19. Study context: The analysed material was cDNA or gDNA that came from T cells, B-cell-depleted T cells, or PBMCs.

Recruitment covered about two dozen US areas and drew participants whose ages spanned roughly 18 to 90 years. The CDR3 runs 14 residues. J was trimmed by 4 bases and V by 7 bases; bases with no gene match: 9. Germline assignment: CDR1 SGHTA and CDR2 FQGNSA. The sample taken for sequencing was PBMCs or T cells enriched from blood (not recorded which). The V gene is TRBV7-2, the J gene TRBJ1-1; 7 bases are shared with TRBD1. The sequence came from a young woman who had recovered from COVID-19. The CDR3 here is CASKRDRVVTEAFF. The CDR3 region has the DNA TGTGCCAGCAAGCGCGACAGGGTAGTCACTGAAGCTTTCTTT.